This T cell receptor beta chain is drawn from a study of shared clonotypes between healthy human individuals. Germline V lookup: CDR1 SEHNR, CDR2 FQNEAQ (reference sequence). Trimming took off 2 bases at V and 1 base at J, with 8 bases between the two ends. There are 14 residues in the CDR3. Each sorted subset replicate got 200 ng genomic DNA, 30,000 or so genomes. The repertoire was sequenced with immunoSEQ multiplex PCR; TCRdb's copy has only in-frame clones and lacks some. Of fewer than 1.4 million clones listed, around 78% were seen once; the top ten hold more than 0.55%. With respect to this clone: Other DNA sequences from this sample encode an identical CDR3 as well.

The origin of this receptor is a man aged 18 to 29 in good health. Some clones in this sample may be carry-over from other donors' samples. Specimen: memory CD4+ T cells from PBMCs. Subset given: CD45RA-negative fraction. This chain connects TRBV7-9 to TRBJ1-2; D may be TRBD1 (5 bases). The CDR3 region has the DNA TGTGCCAGCAGCTTACTCGGGGGTAACTATGGCTACACCTTC. Protein product: CASSLLGGNYGYTF.